The entry below describes one TCR beta chain. Its antigen is not known. This sample stems from a study of CD8 T cells in ankylosing spondylitis. General study results and limits: Previous work reported some of these motif variants in the synovial fluid and blood of reactive arthritis. Among TCR beta sequences, a motif of under ten highly homologous variants appeared characteristic of ankylosing spondylitis blood.

MiXCR, run by TCRdb on the 5' RACE reads, gives a single entry per CDR3 protein. The table includes about 250,000 distinct CDR3 sequences, about 10% detected once. The TCR sequence derives from a male donor with ankylosing spondylitis or in good health (not recorded which). The specimen was blood, either unsorted or a sorted T cell fraction (not recorded which).

The CDR3 coding sequence is TGTGCCAGCAGTACCCGGACAGGGGCGGAGACCCAGTACTTC. Its translation is CASSTRTGAETQYF. The V call is TRBV12-3 or TRBV12-4, the J call TRBJ2-5; 9 bases match TRBD1. With V trimmed by 5 bases and J by 5 bases, 6 bases remained unmatched. The CDR3 sequence is 14 residues long.